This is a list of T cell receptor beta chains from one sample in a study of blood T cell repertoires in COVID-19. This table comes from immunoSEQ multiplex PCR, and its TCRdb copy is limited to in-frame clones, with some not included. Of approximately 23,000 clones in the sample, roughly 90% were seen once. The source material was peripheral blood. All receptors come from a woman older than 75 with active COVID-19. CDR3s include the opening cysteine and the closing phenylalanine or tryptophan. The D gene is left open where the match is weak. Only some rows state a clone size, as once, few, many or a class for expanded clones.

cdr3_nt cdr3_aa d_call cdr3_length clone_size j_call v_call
TGCGCCAGCAGTCAATCGGGGGGACAGGGGACGAATCAGCCCCAGCATTTT CASSQSGGQGTNQPQHF TRBD1 17 . TRBJ1-5 TRBV23-1
TGTGCCAGCAGTTACTCCGTGAATTCACCCCTCCACTTT CASSYSVNSPLHF . 13 once TRBJ1-6 TRBV6-5
TGTGCCAGCAGTTACTCACCGGACAGAAACAATTCACCCCTCCACTTT CASSYSPDRNNSPLHF . 16 . TRBJ1-6 TRBV6-2/TRBV6-3
TGTGCCAGCAGCTTACTGCGAGGGCAAAGCACAGATACGCAGTATTTT CASSLLRGQSTDTQYF . 16 . TRBJ2-3 TRBV7-9
TGTGCCAGTAGTATAGGGGGAGTACGGGAAAAACTGTTTTTT CASSIGGVREKLFF . 14 . TRBJ1-4 TRBV19
TGTGCCAGCAGCTCCCCCCGACAGGGGAGGGACGAGCAGTACTTC CASSSPRQGRDEQYF . 15 . TRBJ2-7 TRBV13
TGTGCCAGCAGTGACCCAAGGGGACAGCCCTATGGCTACACCTTC CASSDPRGQPYGYTF TRBD1 15 . TRBJ1-2 TRBV6-4
TGTGCCAGCAGCTTAGTGGGAGGCTGGGGGGGGGAGACCCAGTACTTC CASSLVGGWGGETQYF TRBD2 16 once TRBJ2-5 TRBV7-2
TGCGCCAGCAGCCTAAAACAGACAGGGAGCACCTACAATGAGCAGTTCTTC CASSLKQTGSTYNEQFF TRBD1 17 . TRBJ2-1 TRBV5-1
TGTGCCAGCAGCGCAGGACTAGCGGGGGGGAACACAGATACGCAGTATTTT CASSAGLAGGNTDTQYF TRBD2 17 . TRBJ2-3 TRBV5-8
TGTGCCAGCAGTCCACGGGGGAACACTGAAGCTTTCTTT CASSPRGNTEAFF . 13 . TRBJ1-1 TRBV12-3/TRBV12-4
TGTGCCAGCAGTGAGAGGGAGGAATCTGGCTACACCTTC CASSEREESGYTF . 13 . TRBJ1-2 TRBV6-1
TGCGCCAGCAGCCAAACGGGACTAGCGGGGGGGTCTGAGACCCAGTACTTC CASSQTGLAGGSETQYF TRBD2 17 . TRBJ2-5 TRBV4-1
TGCGCCAGCACCACGCGGGCAGGGGGCATAGAGACCCAGTACTTC CASTTRAGGIETQYF TRBD1 15 . TRBJ2-5 TRBV5-1
TGTGCCAGCAGCTTGGCAGGGGCGTTGGCCGGGGAGCTGTTTTTT CASSLAGALAGELFF . 15 . TRBJ2-2 TRBV5-4
TGTGCCAGCAGTTCCCTAGGGGGCGGAGGGGAAAAACTGTTTTTT CASSSLGGGGEKLFF TRBD1 15 . TRBJ1-4 TRBV27
TGTGCCAGCAGCCATGGACTAGGTTACGAGCAGTACTTC CASSHGLGYEQYF TRBD2 13 few TRBJ2-7 TRBV3-1/TRBV3-2
TGCGCCAGCAGCTTAGACAGCCCCCTCGAGCAGTACTTC CASSLDSPLEQYF . 13 . TRBJ2-7 TRBV5-1
TGTGCCAGCAGCCCAAGGGCACTAACAGGGGGCCCGAACACCGGGGAGCTGTTTTTT CASSPRALTGGPNTGELFF TRBD1 19 . TRBJ2-2 TRBV7-3
TGCAGTGCTAGGGGGGGTTGGGAGCAGTACTTC CSARGGWEQYF . 11 . TRBJ2-7 TRBV20-1
TGCAGCGCCACAGCCAGGCTGAACACTGAAGCTTTCTTT CSATARLNTEAFF . 13 . TRBJ1-1 TRBV29-1
TGTGCCAGCAGCCAGGGACAGGGGGCGGGCTATGGCTACACCTTC CASSQGQGAGYGYTF TRBD1 15 . TRBJ1-2 TRBV4-2
TGTGCCAGCTCACCTGGGACAGGGCGGGTAGATGGCTACACCTTC CASSPGTGRVDGYTF TRBD1 15 . TRBJ1-2 TRBV18
TGTGCCAGCAGTTCCCAGGCTGCAAACACCATATATTTT CASSSQAANTIYF . 13 . TRBJ1-3 TRBV6-5
TGTGCCAGCAGCCAAGCCTGGAGCTCCTACGAGCAGTACTTC CASSQAWSSYEQYF . 14 . TRBJ2-7 TRBV3-1/TRBV3-2
TGTGCCAGCAGTTACTCTGGTGGGCGAGGCTACACCTTC CASSYSGGRGYTF . 13 . TRBJ1-2 TRBV6-2/TRBV6-3
TGTGCCAGCCAATCAGGCGATTCACCCCTCCACTTT CASQSGDSPLHF . 12 . TRBJ1-6 TRBV6-5
TGTGCCAGCAGCTCCGGACTAGCGGGGGTCTCCTACGAGCAGTACTTC CASSSGLAGVSYEQYF TRBD2 16 . TRBJ2-7 TRBV13
TGCGCCAGCAGCGGGGGGGCAGGAGATAATTCACCCCTCCACTTT CASSGGAGDNSPLHF . 15 . TRBJ1-6 TRBV5-1
TGTGCCAGCGAGGACAGGGTACGTTCTGAGCAGTTCTTC CASEDRVRSEQFF TRBD1 13 . TRBJ2-1 TRBV7-2
TGTGCCAGCAGCCCTCGGACAGGCAACACCGGGGAGCTGTTTTTT CASSPRTGNTGELFF TRBD1 15 . TRBJ2-2 TRBV9